This record covers a single TCR beta chain. Losses at the gene ends were 5 bases for V and 4 bases for J; bases not matched to a gene: 11. Germline CDR1 is SGHVS and CDR2 is FQNEAQ. The CDR3 length is 17 residues. These data belong to a study of blood T cell repertoires in COVID-19. About the research overall: Donors in the United States, Italy and Spain gave samples during acute or convalescent COVID-19. T cells, B-cell-depleted T cells, or PBMCs provided the cDNA or gDNA that served as material.

In the original workflow: For nucleated cells, counts were estimated from reference gene primer amplification. Produced via immunoSEQ multiplex PCR; TCRdb's table is partial and in-frame only. V, J and clone size are taken as reported in that table, and D and trimming were inferred from the DNA itself. The sample holds 80,000 to 100,000 clones; 86% are singletons and the top ten take roughly 20%. V is TRBV7-8 and J is TRBJ2-2; 9 bases agree with TRBD2. This receptor was identified in a woman at least 80 years old in a cohort sampled during active or convalescent COVID-19. The sequencing input was peripheral blood. CDR3: CASSQSGLAGGTGELFF. Here the CDR3 DNA reads TGTGCCAGCAGCCAATCGGGACTAGCCGGGGGCACCGGGGAGCTGTTTTTT.